One TCR beta chain is described in this entry. CDR3 length equals 18 residues. Trimming removed 1 base from V and 1 base from J; junction bases left unmatched: 3. The germline V gene encodes CDR1 SGHRS and CDR2 YFSETQ. This record comes from a study of cytomegalovirus exposure and HLA in healthy donors. 60 Vbeta and 13 Jbeta primers were used in PCR. Using immunoSEQ multiplex PCR, the repertoire was profiled, and TCRdb retains in-frame clones only, with some absent. The data show over 40,000 clones, around three quarters seen once. This sequence originates from a man between 25 and 39 years old in good health and CMV-seronegative. V usage is TRBV5-1 and J usage is TRBJ2-1; 15 bases align to TRBD2. Sequencing was done on a sample of PBMCs. The CDR3 loop reads CASSLLGLAGGSYNEQFF. CDR3 DNA: TGCGCCAGCAGCTTGTTGGGACTAGCGGGAGGTTCCTACAATGAGCAGTTCTTC.